These 17 T cell receptor beta chains were sequenced from one sample in a study of blood T cell repertoires in COVID-19. Sequenced by immunoSEQ multiplex PCR; TCRdb stores in-frame clones only, minus some. The table includes roughly 100,000 clones, around 90% detected once. Sequenced input: peripheral blood. All receptors come from a human donor in a cohort sampled during active COVID-19.

The chain is built from TRBV5-6 and TRBJ1-5, with TRBD1 identical over 8 bases. Germline V gene sequence: CDR1 SGHDT, CDR2 YYEEEE. Trimming removed 4 bases from V and 5 bases from J; junction bases left unmatched: 8. The CDR3 runs to 15 residues. CDR3 amino acids: CASSGGTGIHQPQHF. Here the CDR3 DNA reads TGTGCCAGCAGCGGCGGGACAGGAATTCATCAGCCCCAGCATTTT.

This chain links TRBV14 with TRBJ2-2; 9 positions match TRBD1. Germline V gene sequence: CDR1 SGHDN, CDR2 FVKESK. The CDR3 spans 15 residues. V lost 4 bases to trimming and J lost 4 bases; unmatched junction nucleotides: 4. The CDR3 bases are TGTGCCAGCAGCCCGGGACAGGGACTCACCGGGGAGCTGTTTTTT. This encodes CASSPGQGLTGELFF.

This rearrangement joins TRBV5-6 to TRBJ2-3; D gene uncertain. Germline V gene data show CDR1 as SGHDT and CDR2 as YYEEEE. V lost 4 bases, J lost 3 bases, and 9 bases lay in between. CDR3 length equals 13 residues. The CDR3 DNA reads as TGTGCCAGCAGCCCCCTCCAGACAGATACGCAGTATTTT. It is translated as CASSPLQTDTQYF.

The chain combines TRBV4-3 with TRBJ1-1; no clear D gene. Per the germline V gene, CDR1 is LGHNA and CDR2 is YSLEER. The CDR3 loop spans 13 amino acids. The ends were cut back, 4 bases at V and 0 bases at J, with 6 bases in the middle. The CDR3 region has the DNA TGCGCCAGCAGCCTACAGATGAACACTGAAGCTTTCTTT. Protein sequence: CASSLQMNTEAFF.

The CDR3 here is CASSQGFSGANVLTF. The CDR3 nucleotides read TGTGCCAGCAGTCAGGGGTTCTCTGGGGCCAACGTCCTGACTTTC. The chain combines TRBV2 with TRBJ2-6, with TRBD1 as a possible D gene (6 bases). Between the trimmed V and J ends, which lost 5 bases and 0 bases, there was a span of 8 bases. Per germline, CDR1 SNHLY and CDR2 FYNNEI. The CDR3 extends over 15 amino acids.

The chain is built from TRBV9 and TRBJ2-5; D remains unclear. This CDR3 spans 14 amino acids. The germline V and J ends were trimmed by 2 bases and 0 bases, with 8 bases remaining between them. Germline V gives CDR1 SGDLS, CDR2 YYNGEE. Here the CDR3 reads CASSVGGHQETQYF. In DNA form, the CDR3 reads TGTGCCAGCAGCGTTGGCGGTCACCAAGAGACCCAGTACTTC. Variable domain in full (rest from reference TRBV9 and TRBJ2-5): DSGVTQTPKHLITATGQRVTLRCSPRSGDLSVYWYQQSLDQGLQFLIQYYNGEERAKGNILERFSAQQFPDLHSELNLSSLELGDSALYFCASSVGGHQETQYFGPGTRLLVL.

The rearrangement joins TRBV10-3 to TRBJ2-1; tentatively, D is TRBD1 (6 bases). CDR3 length: 12 amino acids. The germline V and J ends were trimmed by 3 bases and 8 bases, with 8 bases remaining between them. Germline V gene data show CDR1 as ENHRY and CDR2 as SYGVKD. CDR3 DNA: TGTGCCATCAGTGACAGGGGTTATGAGCAGTTCTTC. This translates into CAISDRGYEQFF.

This clone occurred once. The V and J genes are TRBV7-2 and TRBJ2-3; the match to TRBD2 covers 7 bases. CDR1 SGHTA and CDR2 FQGNSA come from the germline V gene. CDR3 length: 19 amino acids. J gave up 0 bases and V 5 bases, and 17 bases lay outside the gene matches. The CDR3 DNA reads as TGTGCCAGCAGCCTCCTCTACTCACTAGCGCCCACTAGCACAGATACGCAGTATTTT. Its protein is CASSLLYSLAPTSTDTQYF.

The CDR3 sequence: CASSWDRGSYEQYF. The CDR3 nucleotides read TGTGCCAGCAGCTGGGACAGGGGATCCTACGAGCAGTACTTC. V gene TRBV5-6 combines with J gene TRBJ2-7; TRBD1 matches at 10 bases. Losses at the gene ends were 3 bases for V and 1 base for J; bases not matched to a gene: 1. Germline V CDR1 and CDR2: SGHDT, YYEEEE. The CDR3 sequence is 14 residues long. The complete variable domain, with remaining parts taken from reference TRBV5-6 and TRBJ2-7, reads DAGVTQSPTHLIKTRGQQVTLRCSPKSGHDTVSWYQQALGQGPQFIFQYYEEEERQRGNFPDRFSGHQFPNYSSELNVNALLLGDSALYLCASSWDRGSYEQYFGPGTRLTVT.

This chain connects TRBV10-3 to TRBJ2-3, with D perhaps TRBD1 (5 bases). CDR1 is ENHRY and CDR2 is SYGVKD in the germline V gene. The CDR3 is made up of 14 amino acids. Trimming took off 4 bases at V and 8 bases at J, with 16 bases between the two ends. The CDR3 DNA reads as TGTGCCATCAGTGGAACCACAGGACCCACTACGCAGTATTTT. Its translation is CAISGTTGPTTQYF.

This chain uses TRBV10-3 with TRBJ1-3, with 8 bases that match TRBD1. CDR3 length: 11 amino acids. V trimming: 9 bases; J trimming: 7 bases; junction bases outside the gene matches: 2. Germline CDR1 ENHRY, CDR2 SYGVKD. CDR3 in amino acids: CAIQGVNTIYF. CDR3 in DNA: TGTGCCATACAGGGGGTGAACACCATATATTTT.

The V and J genes are TRBV28 and TRBJ2-6; the D gene is possibly TRBD2 (6 bases). V dropped 2 bases and J dropped 2 bases, with 13 bases sitting between them. The CDR3 is 17 residues long. Germline values: CDR1 MDHEN, CDR2 SYDVKM. Here the CDR3 reads CASSLAQRRAGANVLTF. In nucleotides, the CDR3 is TGTGCCAGCAGTTTAGCCCAAAGGAGGGCTGGGGCCAACGTCCTGACTTTC.

The J gene is TRBJ2-7, the V gene TRBV4-3; 9 bases are shared with TRBD1. The length of the CDR3 is 18 residues. CDR1 LGHNA and CDR2 YSLEER come from the germline V gene. The trim removed 0 bases at V and 1 base at J, leaving 10 bases unmatched. The CDR3 is CASSQDFPGTGYSYEQYF. CDR3 nucleotides: TGCGCCAGCAGCCAAGATTTTCCCGGGACAGGGTATTCCTACGAGCAGTACTTC.

The gene calls are TRBV12-5 and TRBJ1-2, with 9 nucleotides matching TRBD1. The CDR3 runs to 15 residues. CDR1 is LGHNT and CDR2 is FRNRAP in the germline V gene. With 5 bases clipped from V and 2 bases from J, the junction kept 6 bases outside the gene matches. For the CDR3, the DNA is TGTGCTAGTGGTCCCACCGGGACAGGGAACTATGGCTACACCTTC. This encodes CASGPTGTGNYGYTF.

This rearrangement joins TRBV12-1 to TRBJ2-3; TRBD2 is the table's D call, not checked against the DNA. TRBV12-1 is shown as a pseudogene. This CDR3 spans 16 amino acids. The CDR3 sequence is CASSFMVGGSTDTQYF. DNA for the CDR3: TGTGCCAGCAGCTTTATGGTGGGAGGAAGCACAGATACGCAGTATTTT.

The chain uses TRBV29-1 and TRBJ2-3; D is undetermined. Per germline, CDR1 SQVTM and CDR2 ANQGSEA. Trimming took 5 bases from V and 2 from J, leaving 5 bases between them. CDR3 length: 11 residues. The CDR3 DNA sequence: TGCAGCGTTCCAGACACAGATACGCAGTATTTT. Protein: CSVPDTDTQYF.

V and J are TRBV10-3 and TRBJ2-2; D is possibly TRBD2 (5 bases). Trimming shortened V by 6 bases and J by 6 bases, and 11 bases separated the two germline ends. The CDR3 totals 13 residues. From germline, CDR1 is ENHRY and CDR2 SYGVKD. The CDR3 sequence is CAISGELAGELFF. As DNA, the CDR3 is TGTGCCATCAGCGGGGAGTTGGCCGGGGAGCTGTTTTTT.